This record covers a single T cell receptor beta chain. Here immunoSEQ multiplex PCR was the method, and the copy in TCRdb shows in-frame clones only, minus some. The sample has under 700,000 clones, 75% to 85% seen once. The data were obtained in a study of shared T cell receptors in the human thymus. The germline gives CDR1 MNHEY, CDR2 SVGAGI. V was pared by 1 base and J by 7 bases, with 15 bases between. The CDR3 runs 15 residues. These records were also assigned to another study, of human thymus T cells. From that paper: Resections from corrective heart surgery supplied the thymus tissue.

The chain couples TRBV6-5 to TRBJ2-3, with D possibly being TRBD2 (6 bases). Sequences were obtained from thymocytes. This receptor was taken from a boy younger than two with a congenital heart defect. CDR3 nucleotides: TGTGCCAGCAGTTACTGGGACTCCCTCGGTCATACGCAGTATTTT. It codes for CASSYWDSLGHTQYF.